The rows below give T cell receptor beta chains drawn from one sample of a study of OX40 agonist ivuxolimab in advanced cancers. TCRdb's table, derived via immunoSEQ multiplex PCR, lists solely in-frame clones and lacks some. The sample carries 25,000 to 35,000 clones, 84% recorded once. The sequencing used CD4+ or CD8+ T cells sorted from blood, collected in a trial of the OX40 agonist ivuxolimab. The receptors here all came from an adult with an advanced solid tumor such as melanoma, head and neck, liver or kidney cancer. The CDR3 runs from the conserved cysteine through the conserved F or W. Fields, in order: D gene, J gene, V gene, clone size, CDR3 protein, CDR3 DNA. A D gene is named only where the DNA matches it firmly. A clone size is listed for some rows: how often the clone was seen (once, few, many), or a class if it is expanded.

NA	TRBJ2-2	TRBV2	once	CASIGANTGELFF	TGTGCCAGCATAGGGGCGAACACCGGGGAGCTGTTTTTT
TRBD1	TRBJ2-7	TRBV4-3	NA	CASSRAQGTGEQYF	TGCGCCAGCAGCCGAGCACAGGGGACGGGGGAGCAGTACTTC
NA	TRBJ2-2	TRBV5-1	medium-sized	CASSLKGRTAGELFF	TGCGCCAGCAGCTTGAAAGGGAGGACCGCCGGGGAGCTGTTTTTT
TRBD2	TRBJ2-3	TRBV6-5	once	CASSFLAGHTDTQYF	TGTGCCAGCAGCTTCCTAGCGGGGCACACAGATACGCAGTATTTT
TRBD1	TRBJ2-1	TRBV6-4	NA	CASSDSDRNYNEQFF	TGTGCCAGCAGTGACTCGGACAGGAACTACAATGAGCAGTTCTTC
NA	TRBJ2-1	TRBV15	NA	CATSGGEGALSYNEQFF	TGTGCCACCAGCGGGGGGGAGGGGGCCCTCTCCTACAATGAGCAGTTCTTC
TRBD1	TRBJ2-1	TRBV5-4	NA	CASSPSPGQFYNEQFF	TGTGCCAGCAGCCCATCCCCGGGACAGTTCTACAATGAGCAGTTCTTC
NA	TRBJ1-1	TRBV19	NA	CASRISGAGNTEAFF	TGTGCCAGTAGGATTTCGGGGGCTGGGAACACTGAAGCTTTCTTT
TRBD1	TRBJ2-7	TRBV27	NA	CASRHGQVYEQYF	TGTGCCAGCAGGCACGGACAGGTTTACGAGCAGTACTTC
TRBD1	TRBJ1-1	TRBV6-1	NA	CASSEFPGTVTEAFF	TGTGCCAGCAGTGAATTCCCCGGGACAGTCACTGAAGCTTTCTTT
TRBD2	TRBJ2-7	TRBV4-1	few	CASSQAGLAGGRAYEQYF	TGCGCCAGCAGCCAAGCGGGACTAGCGGGAGGTAGGGCCTACGAGCAGTACTTC
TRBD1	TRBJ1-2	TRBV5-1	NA	CASSQNPGTGNYGYTF	TGCGCCAGCAGCCAAAACCCCGGGACAGGGAACTATGGCTACACCTTC
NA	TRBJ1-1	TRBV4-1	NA	CASSQMNTEAFF	TGCGCCAGCAGCCAAATGAACACTGAAGCTTTCTTT
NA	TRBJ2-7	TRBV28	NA	CASSLRGEFREQYF	TGTGCCAGCAGTTTAAGGGGGGAGTTTCGGGAGCAGTACTTC
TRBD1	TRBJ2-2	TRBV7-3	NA	CASSLRPGQGPGGELFF	TGTGCCAGCAGCCTCCGACCGGGACAGGGGCCCGGCGGGGAGCTGTTTTTT
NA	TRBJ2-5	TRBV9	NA	CASSVEDLGGGAVETQYF	TGTGCCAGCAGCGTAGAAGATCTGGGAGGGGGGGCGGTCGAGACCCAGTACTTC
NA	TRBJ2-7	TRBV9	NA	CASSVEAGPNYEQYF	TGTGCCAGCAGCGTAGAGGCAGGACCGAACTACGAGCAGTACTTC
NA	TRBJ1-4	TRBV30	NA	CAWSVFMATNEKLFF	TGTGCCTGGAGTGTGTTTATGGCAACTAATGAAAAACTGTTTTTT
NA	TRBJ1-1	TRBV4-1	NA	CASSQDAAGKGTEAFF	TGCGCCAGCAGCCAAGATGCGGCGGGAAAGGGCACTGAAGCTTTCTTT
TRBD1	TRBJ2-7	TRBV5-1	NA	CASRGTGEHEQYF	TGCGCCAGCAGAGGGACAGGGGAGCACGAGCAGTACTTC
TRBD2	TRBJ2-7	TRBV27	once	CASSLGTSGGINEQYF	TGTGCCAGCAGTTTAGGGACTAGCGGGGGGATCAACGAGCAGTACTTC
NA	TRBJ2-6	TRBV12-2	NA	CASRGVGTQSRANVLTF	TGTGCAAGTCGCGGGGTTGGCACACAAAGTCGGGCCAACGTCCTGACTTTC
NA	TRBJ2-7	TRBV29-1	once	CSVAETLSYEQYF	TGCAGCGTAGCCGAAACACTCAGCTACGAGCAGTACTTC
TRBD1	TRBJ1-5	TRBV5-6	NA	CASSLGTGGNQPQHF	TGTGCCAGCAGCTTGGGGACAGGGGGCAATCAGCCCCAGCATTTT
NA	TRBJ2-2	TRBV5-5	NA	CASSPASAGELFF	TGTGCCAGCAGCCCCGCATCGGCCGGGGAGCTGTTTTTT
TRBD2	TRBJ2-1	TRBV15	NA	CATSRAGEIDEQFF	TGTGCCACCAGCAGGGCGGGAGAAATCGATGAGCAGTTCTTC
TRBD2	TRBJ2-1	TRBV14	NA	CASSLTQGGEQFF	TGTGCCAGCAGCCTGACGCAGGGAGGGGAGCAGTTCTTC
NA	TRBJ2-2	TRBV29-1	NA	CSVASPGRAGELFF	TGCAGCGTTGCTAGCCCAGGGCGTGCCGGGGAGCTGTTTTTT
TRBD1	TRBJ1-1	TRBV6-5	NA	CASSYGTERGTEAFF	TGTGCCAGCAGTTACGGGACAGAGCGTGGGACTGAAGCTTTCTTT
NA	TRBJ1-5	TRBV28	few	CAINREPNQPQHF	TGTGCCATCAACAGGGAACCGAATCAGCCCCAGCATTTT
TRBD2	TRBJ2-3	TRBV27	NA	CASRGIAGGPADTQYF	TGTGCCAGCAGGGGAATAGCGGGAGGGCCGGCAGATACGCAGTATTTT
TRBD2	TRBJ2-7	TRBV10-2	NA	CASERELTYEQYF	TGCGCCAGCGAGCGGGAGCTAACCTACGAGCAGTACTTC
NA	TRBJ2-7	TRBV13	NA	CASSLAGFEQYF	TGTGCCAGCAGCTTAGCAGGGTTCGAGCAGTACTTC
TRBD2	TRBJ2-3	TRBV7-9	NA	CASSPGLAVNTDTQYF	TGTGCCAGCAGCCCGGGACTAGCGGTGAACACAGATACGCAGTATTTT
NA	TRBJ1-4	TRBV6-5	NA	CASSGGTNEKLFF	TGTGCCAGCAGTGGGGGTACTAATGAAAAACTGTTTTTT
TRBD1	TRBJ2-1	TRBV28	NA	CASSPADRAAANEQFF	TGTGCCAGCAGTCCCGCGGACAGGGCGGCTGCAAATGAGCAGTTCTTC
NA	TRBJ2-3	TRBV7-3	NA	CASSPGGGPTDTQYF	TGTGCCAGCAGCCCTGGGGGGGGCCCTACAGATACGCAGTATTTT
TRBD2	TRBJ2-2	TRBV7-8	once	CASSLEGGSWVTGELFF	TGTGCCAGCAGCTTAGAAGGCGGGAGCTGGGTCACCGGGGAGCTGTTTTTT
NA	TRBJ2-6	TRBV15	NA	CATSGVPSGANVLTF	TGTGCCACCAGCGGGGTTCCTTCTGGGGCCAACGTCCTGACTTTC
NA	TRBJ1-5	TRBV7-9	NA	CASSKTQGSNQPQHF	TGTGCCAGCAGCAAAACACAGGGAAGCAATCAGCCCCAGCATTTT
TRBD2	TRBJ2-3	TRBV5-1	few	CASSTGTSVTDTQYF	TGCGCCAGCAGTACCGGGACTAGCGTCACAGATACGCAGTATTTT
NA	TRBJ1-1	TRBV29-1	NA	CSVVKGRVGTEAFF	TGCAGCGTTGTTAAGGGGCGGGTTGGGACTGAAGCTTTCTTT
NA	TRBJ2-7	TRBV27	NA	CASSLTRGAYEQYF	TGTGCCAGCAGTTTAACCAGGGGGGCCTACGAGCAGTACTTC
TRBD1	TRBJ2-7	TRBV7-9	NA	CASSSSGQAYEQYF	TGTGCCAGCAGCTCCTCAGGACAGGCCTACGAGCAGTACTTC
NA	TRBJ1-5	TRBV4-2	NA	CASSQDGGAGQPQHF	TGTGCCAGCAGCCAAGATGGGGGGGCCGGACAGCCCCAGCATTTT
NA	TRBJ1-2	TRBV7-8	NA	CASSPEVRTVNYGYTF	TGTGCCAGCAGCCCCGAAGTTCGTACAGTTAACTATGGCTACACCTTC
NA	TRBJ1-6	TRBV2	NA	CATPASQTDYNSPLHF	TGTGCCACCCCAGCTAGCCAGACAGACTATAATTCACCCCTCCACTTT
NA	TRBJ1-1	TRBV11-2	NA	CASSLDRAAAGVGTEAFF	TGTGCCAGCAGCTTAGACCGCGCTGCCGCGGGGGTCGGCACTGAAGCTTTCTTT
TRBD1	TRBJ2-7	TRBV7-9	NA	CASSPWDRGGEQYF	TGTGCCAGCAGCCCGTGGGACAGGGGTGGCGAGCAGTACTTC
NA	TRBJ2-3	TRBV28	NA	CASSQDREADTQYF	TGTGCCAGCAGCCAAGACAGGGAGGCAGATACGCAGTATTTT
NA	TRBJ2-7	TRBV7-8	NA	CASSLFGGDEQYF	TGTGCCAGCAGCTTATTTGGGGGCGACGAGCAGTACTTC
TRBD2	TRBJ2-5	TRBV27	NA	CASSPILAGLETQYF	TGTGCCAGCAGTCCCATACTAGCGGGACTAGAGACCCAGTACTTC
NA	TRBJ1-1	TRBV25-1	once	CASSPAGVYTEAFF	TGTGCCAGCAGCCCGGCTGGGGTGTACACTGAAGCTTTCTTT
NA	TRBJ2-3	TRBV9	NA	CASSTRDEDTQYF	TGTGCCAGCAGCACCCGGGACGAGGATACGCAGTATTTT
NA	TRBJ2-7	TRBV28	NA	CASSPGLIYEQYF	TGTGCCAGCAGCCCAGGGTTGATATACGAGCAGTACTTC
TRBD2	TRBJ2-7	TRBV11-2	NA	CASSPRGGETYEQYF	TGTGCCAGCAGCCCGCGGGGGGGGGAAACCTACGAGCAGTACTTC
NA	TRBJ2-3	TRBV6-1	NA	CASSRPPSTDTQYF	TGTGCCAGCAGTAGACCCCCTAGCACAGATACGCAGTATTTT
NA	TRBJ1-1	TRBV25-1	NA	CASSEWLGNTEAFF	TGTGCCAGCAGTGAATGGTTAGGGAACACTGAAGCTTTCTTT
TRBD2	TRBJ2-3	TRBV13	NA	CASSPLAGETQYF	TGTGCCAGCAGCCCACTAGCGGGGGAGACGCAGTATTTT